This T cell receptor beta chain was identified during a study of blood T cell repertoires in COVID-19 (TCRdb year 2020). A note on the overall study: Samples covering the acute and convalescent phases of COVID-19 were provided by collaborators in the United States, Italy and Spain. Samples came from the ongoing ImmuneRACE study (first 160 participants) plus 1,254 subjects from 6 global collaborators. Sample metadata almost always included a de-identified subject ID, COVID-19 status, age in years and sex. The material from the prospective study consisted of cDNA or gDNA derived from T cells, B-cell-depleted T cells, or PBMCs. The repertoires were made available in a free public database intended to serve as a resource for research on the immune response to SARS-CoV-2. Deeply sampled blood TCRbeta repertoires from subjects exposed to, actively infected with, or recovered from COVID-19 were included in the dataset. Where HLA class I and class II types were available, the types were taken from metadata supplied by the sample provider, not from assay-based typing.

This clone occurred once. This receptor's antigen is unknown. The sample holds no much larger clone one base away, and base qualities are not on file. The paper as a whole reports these results and caveats: Clinical and demographic metadata were provided uncurated, with the amount varying by source and participant.

Trimmed from V: 5 bases; trimmed from J: 9 bases; junction bases lacking a gene match: 16. CDR1 MDHEN and CDR2 SYDVKM are derived from the germline V gene. The CDR3 starts with the cysteine, ends with the phenylalanine, and has 17 residues. CDR3 DNA only is kept here, 51 bases in frame from base 1. TCRbeta CDR3 regions were amplified from genomic DNA using the immunoSEQ Assay, a bias-controlled multiplex PCR. Concerning the study's data processing: Within the assay, amplification of reference gene primers was used to estimate how many nucleated cells each sample contained. To quantify the absolute abundance of each unique TCRbeta CDR3 rearrangement, sequence reads were collapsed and filtered. Productive Simpson clonality was computed per sample as the square root of Simpson's diversity index over productive rearrangements. TCRdb stores this immuneACCESS table with in-frame sequences only. Part of the clones is absent; in the studies checked, under half of the shortfall reflects unresolved V genes, and no reason is known for the rest. V and J calls and clone size are as listed in that table; D and trimming were resolved from the DNA. The sample data list about 400,000 clones, and roughly nine tenths of these were observed just once. Roughly 1.8% of the sample belongs to the ten largest clones.

Enrolling through a virtual design, the prospective study's participants ranged in age from roughly 18 to 100 years and lived across some 22 United States geographic areas. In the prospective study, cohorts were assigned on the basis of participant-reported clinical history obtained from a screening survey and a study questionnaire. Mobile phlebotomists in the prospective study collected whole blood, serum and a nasopharyngeal or oropharyngeal swab from every participant. Prospective study participants could optionally give additional blood draws and questionnaires over an approximately two-month period. Prospective study blood samples were shipped either frozen or at room temperature before DNA extraction.

The receptor comes from a woman between 18 and 29 years old with acute COVID-19. The V and J segments used are TRBV28 and TRBJ1-6, with 7 bases in between that match TRBD1. The sequenced sample was PBMCs or T cells enriched from blood (not recorded which). In nucleotides, the sequence is TGTGCCAGCAGTCCATTAACGGGACAGTTCGGCACTTCACCCCTCCACTTT. Translated, it reads CASSPLTGQFGTSPLHF.